Each of the 26 T cell receptor beta chains below was sequenced from the same sample in a study of T-cell memory formation after mild COVID-19. Each CDR3 protein is one row after TCRdb ran MiXCR on the 5' RACE reads. The table has 110,000 to 150,000 distinct CDR3 sequences, roughly 13% seen once. The specimen sequenced was PBMCs or a T cell subset sorted from them (not recorded which). These receptors all stem from an adult woman who had mild COVID-19 (a few samples of this study predate the infection). Cell type and time point are not known.

V and J are TRBV5-1 and TRBJ2-2, with 10 bases that match TRBD2. Germline lookup yields CDR1 SGHRS and CDR2 YFSETQ. V shed 5 bases, J shed 7 bases, and the junction held 8 bases outside the gene matches. This CDR3 spans 15 amino acids. This chain's CDR3 is CASSRASGGVGELFF. CDR3 bases: TGCGCCAGCAGTCGGGCTAGCGGGGGCGTCGGGGAGCTGTTTTTT.

This chain joins TRBV7-9 and TRBJ2-7; TRBD2 aligns across 7 bases. The CDR3 sequence is 18 residues long. Germline V gene data show CDR1 as SEHNR and CDR2 as FQNEAQ (reference sequence). Losses at the gene ends were 2 bases for V and 0 bases for J; bases not matched to a gene: 13. CDR3 amino acids: CASSLSHSAASGSYEQYF. Written as DNA, the CDR3 is TGTGCCAGCAGCTTAAGCCACAGCGCTGCTAGCGGCTCCTACGAGCAGTACTTC.

In its sample, this clonotype was seen a few times. V is TRBV7-8 and J is TRBJ2-1; 9 positions agree with TRBD2. This CDR3 region has 18 residues. Germline lookup yields CDR1 SGHVS and CDR2 FQNEAQ. V lost 5 bases and J lost 0; bases outside the gene matches: 11. CDR3 bases: TGTGCCAGCAGCCCGATGGGCGGGAGGGGGAGCTCCTACAATGAGCAGTTCTTC. Translating gives CASSPMGGRGSSYNEQFF.

This clonotype was detected ten times or more. The J gene is TRBJ2-1, the V gene TRBV12-3 or TRBV12-4, with D perhaps matching TRBD2 (5 bases). The V and J ends lost 8 bases and 9 bases respectively, with 20 bases between them. The CDR3 totals 14 residues. The CDR3 reads CASRGRVFGLEQFF. In DNA form, the CDR3 reads TGTGCCAGCCGGGGTAGAGTTTTCGGCCTTGAGCAGTTCTTC.

The chain links TRBV7-8 to TRBJ2-3; 12 nucleotides agree with TRBD1. There are 15 residues in the CDR3. V was clipped by 5 bases and J by 4 bases; unmatched bases: 4. Germline V gene sequence: CDR1 SGHVS, CDR2 FQNEAQ. CDR3 sequence: CASSIGTGGPDTQYF. The DNA of the CDR3 is TGTGCCAGCAGCATTGGGACAGGGGGCCCAGATACGCAGTATTTT.

This clonotype was seen a few times. V is TRBV4-3 and J is TRBJ2-3, with 14 bases matching TRBD2. Germline loops: CDR1 LGHNA, CDR2 YSLEER. V shed 4 bases and J 5 bases; nucleotides not matched to a gene: 8. This CDR3 contains 17 residues. The CDR3 DNA follows: TGCGCCAGCAGCCTCAGGGAGGGACTAGCGGGAGTAGATACGCAGTATTTT. Protein sequence: CASSLREGLAGVDTQYF.

The chain has TRBV5-1 and TRBJ2-2, with D hard to call. V dropped 1 base and J dropped 6 bases, with 10 bases sitting between them. The CDR3 extends over 14 amino acids. Germline CDR1 is SGHRS and CDR2 is YFSETQ. CDR3 nucleotide sequence: TGCGCCAGCAGCTTGTTAGGGCCGGCCGGGGAGCTGTTTTTT. This sequence encodes CASSLLGPAGELFF. Filled out from reference TRBV5-1 and TRBJ2-2, the complete variable domain reads KAGVTQTPRYLIKTRGQQVTLSCSPISGHRSVSWYQQTPGQGLQFLFEYFSETQRNKGNFPGRFSGRQFSNSRSEMNVSTLELGDSALYLCASSLLGPAGELFFGEGSRLTVL.

This chain's CDR3 is CATSESTGTMNYEQFF. For the CDR3, the DNA is TGTGCCACCAGTGAATCAACCGGGACTATGAATTATGAGCAGTTCTTC. This chain joins TRBV24-1 and TRBJ2-1; 7 bases align to TRBD2. With 4 bases clipped from V and 8 bases from J, the junction kept 13 bases outside the gene matches. The CDR3 length is 16 residues. The V gene's germline CDR1 is KGHDR and CDR2 SFDVKD.

This clonotype was counted a few times. The chain combines TRBV5-1 with TRBJ1-5; D is uncertain. Trimming shortened V by 4 bases and J by 2 bases, and 10 bases separated the two germline ends. The CDR3 has 14 amino acids. Germline values: CDR1 SGHRS, CDR2 YFSETQ. CDR3 loop: CASSPTWGNQPQHF. In DNA form, the CDR3 reads TGCGCCAGCAGCCCCACCTGGGGCAATCAGCCCCAGCATTTT.

This clonotype was found a few times. The chain has TRBV20-1 and TRBJ2-3, with TRBD1 as a possible D gene (5 bases). The germline V and J ends were trimmed by 0 bases and 0 bases, with 16 bases remaining between them. Germline V gene lookup returns CDR1 DFQATT and CDR2 SNEGSKA (reference sequence). The CDR3 is made up of 17 amino acids. In nucleotides, the CDR3 is TGCAGTGCTAGAGATGGCCCCCCAGGGCCCAGCACAGATACGCAGTATTTT. Translating it yields CSARDGPPGPSTDTQYF.

This clonotype was seen ten or more times. The CDR3 bases are TGCGCCAGCAGCCAAGAGACGGCCCAGTCCAATGAGCAGTTCTTC. Residues: CASSQETAQSNEQFF. The rearrangement links TRBV4-3 to TRBJ2-1; D uncertain. V lost 0 bases and J lost 6, with 12 bases in between. Per the germline V gene, CDR1 is LGHNA and CDR2 is YSLEER. The CDR3 runs to 15 residues.

The chain uses TRBV5-4 and TRBJ2-5, with D tentatively TRBD1 or TRBD2 (6 bases each). The ends were cut back, 5 bases at V and 2 bases at J, with 28 bases in the middle. Looked up from germline, CDR1 is SGHNT and CDR2 is YYREEE (reference sequence). The CDR3 consists of 19 residues. Here the CDR3 DNA reads TGTGCCAGCAGGCGGGGACCTCCGGGACCGAGGGGGACTCAAGAGACCCAGTACTTC. Amino acid sequence: CASRRGPPGPRGTQETQYF.

This clonotype showed up just a few times. This chain uses TRBV2 with TRBJ1-4, with unresolved D. This CDR3 is built from 17 residues. The germline V and J ends were trimmed by 0 bases and 4 bases, with 15 bases remaining between them. Germline V gene data show CDR1 as SNHLY and CDR2 as FYNNEI. CDR3 protein: CASSEAQLAAINEKLFF. The DNA for the CDR3 is TGTGCCAGCAGTGAAGCCCAGCTAGCCGCGATTAATGAAAAACTGTTTTTT.

This clonotype was counted ten times or more. The chain uses TRBV28 and TRBJ1-1, with D possibly matching TRBD1 (6 bases). V lost 3 bases and J 2 bases, leaving 16 bases between the germline ends. The germline V gene encodes CDR1 MDHEN and CDR2 SYDVKM. CDR3 length: 16 residues. The DNA of the CDR3 is TGTGCCAGCAGTTTGTTGCGGCAGGGACAAAACACTGAAGCTTTCTTT. It is translated as CASSLLRQGQNTEAFF.

The CDR3 sequence: CSVGLAGGPTDTQYF. The CDR3 bases are TGCAGCGTTGGTCTAGCGGGAGGGCCAACAGATACGCAGTATTTT. The rearrangement joins TRBV29-1 to TRBJ2-3, with 12 bases identical to TRBD2. CDR3 size: 15 residues. J lost 3 bases, V lost 4 bases, and 5 bases had no gene match. Germline V lookup: CDR1 SQVTM, CDR2 ANQGSEA.

This clonotype was seen ten or more times. The chain uses TRBV7-6 and TRBJ1-1; D call uncertain. The V gene lost 2 bases and the J gene lost 1 base, with 5 bases spanning the gap. Germline-derived CDR1 and CDR2 are SGHVS and FNYEAQ. This CDR3 is built from 13 residues. The chain's CDR3 is CASSLSGNTEAFF. The CDR3 DNA follows: TGTGCCAGCAGCTTATCTGGGAACACTGAAGCTTTCTTT.

The V and J genes are TRBV11-2 and TRBJ2-5, with 12 nucleotides matching TRBD2. The CDR3 has 17 amino acids. J gave up 3 bases and V 3 bases, and 8 bases lay outside the gene matches. CDR1 is SGHAT, CDR2 FQNNGV, per germline. CDR3 nucleotide sequence: TGTGCCAGCAGCTTCTTTCCCCGACTAGCGGGAGAAGAGACCCAGTACTTC. Translation: CASSFFPRLAGEETQYF.

The chain joins TRBV7-2 to TRBJ2-3, with D maybe TRBD2 (6 bases). The CDR3 spans 16 residues. Between the trimmed V and J ends, which lost 5 bases and 6 bases, there was a span of 21 bases. CDR1 and CDR2 from the germline V gene are SGHTA and FQGNSA. Here the CDR3 reads CASSPHGGSGLDTQYF. CDR3 sequence (DNA): TGTGCCAGCAGCCCTCACGGGGGTAGTGGGTTGGATACGCAGTATTTT.

V and J are TRBV28 and TRBJ2-1; 9 bases align to TRBD2. CDR1 is MDHEN and CDR2 is SYDVKM in the germline V gene. This CDR3 contains 15 residues. V shed 2 bases and J 9 bases; nucleotides not matched to a gene: 8. CDR3 residues: CASSLLVAGATEQFF. The DNA for the CDR3 is TGTGCCAGCAGTTTACTTGTAGCGGGGGCGACTGAGCAGTTCTTC.

The chain employs TRBV9 and TRBJ1-2; D remains unclear. Germline-derived CDR1 and CDR2 are SGDLS and YYNGEE. Trimming cost V 0 bases and J 3 bases, with 6 bases left between them. The CDR3 is 13 amino acids. The CDR3 region is CASSVDGDYGYTF. In DNA form, the CDR3 reads TGTGCCAGCAGCGTAGATGGGGACTATGGCTACACCTTC.

This clonotype has more than one count but fewer than ten. V is TRBV2 and J is TRBJ1-5, with D tentatively TRBD1 (5 bases). Between the trimmed V and J ends, which lost 8 bases and 1 base, there was a span of 15 bases. Per the germline V gene, CDR1 is SNHLY and CDR2 is FYNNEI. This CDR3 region has 15 residues. CDR3 residues: CASGTLTGSNQPQHF. The CDR3 region has the DNA TGTGCCAGCGGGACGTTGACGGGCAGCAATCAGCCCCAGCATTTT.

The chain uses TRBV24-1 and TRBJ2-6, with D tentatively TRBD2 (5 bases). The V and J ends lost 4 bases and 0 bases respectively, with 9 bases between them. This CDR3 has 16 residues. Germline lookup yields CDR1 KGHDR and CDR2 SFDVKD. CDR3 in DNA: TGTGCCACCAGTGACACAGAGGGCTCTGGGGCCAACGTCCTGACTTTC. Its translation is CATSDTEGSGANVLTF.

This clonotype was counted between two and nine times. V and J are TRBV6-6 and TRBJ1-1; weak D call: TRBD1 (5 bases). Germline CDR1 MNHNY, CDR2 SVGAGI (reference sequence). V was pared by 0 bases and J by 4 bases, with 9 bases between. CDR3 length: 14 residues. This chain's CDR3 is CASSYSQGFTEAFF. The CDR3 region has the DNA TGTGCCAGCAGTTACTCTCAGGGATTCACTGAAGCTTTCTTT.

This clonotype was seen a few times. The rearrangement links TRBV12-3 or TRBV12-4 to TRBJ2-1; 11 bases map to TRBD2. This CDR3 spans 16 amino acids. Trimming removed 6 bases from V and 10 bases from J; junction bases left unmatched: 14. DNA of the CDR3: TGTGCCAGCAGCCAAAGGGATAGCGGGAGGGCGTACGAGCAGTTCTTC. This sequence encodes CASSQRDSGRAYEQFF.

This clonotype was detected a few times. This chain uses TRBV4-3 with TRBJ2-3; 10 bases line up with TRBD1. The CDR3 is 16 residues long. V was clipped by 3 bases and J by 3 bases; unmatched bases: 6. Germline lookup yields CDR1 LGHNA and CDR2 YSLEER. The CDR3 bases are TGCGCCAGCAGCCAGTCCGGACAGGGGGGTACAGATACGCAGTATTTT. Its protein product is CASSQSGQGGTDTQYF.

This clonotype was counted a few times. The chain is built from TRBV15 and TRBJ1-4; tentative D call: TRBD1 (6 bases). With 0 bases removed from V and 5 bases from J, the gap between germline ends came to 10 bases. Germline CDR1 LNHNV, CDR2 YYDKDF (reference sequence). CDR3 length: 15 residues. CDR3 coding DNA: TGTGCCACCAGCAGAGAGGCAGGGGAGAATGAAAAACTGTTTTTT. Its translation: CATSREAGENEKLFF.